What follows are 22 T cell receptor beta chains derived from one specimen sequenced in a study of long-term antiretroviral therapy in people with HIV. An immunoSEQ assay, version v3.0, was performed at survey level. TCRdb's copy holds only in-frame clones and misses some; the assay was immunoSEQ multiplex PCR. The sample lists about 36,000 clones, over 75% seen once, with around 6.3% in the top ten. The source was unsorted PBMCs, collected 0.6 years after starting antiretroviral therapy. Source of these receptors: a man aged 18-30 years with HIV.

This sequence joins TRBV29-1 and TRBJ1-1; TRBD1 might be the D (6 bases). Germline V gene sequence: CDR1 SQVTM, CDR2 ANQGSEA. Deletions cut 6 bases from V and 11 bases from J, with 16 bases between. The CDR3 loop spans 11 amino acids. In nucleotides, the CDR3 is TGCAGCGTGGTCCTACAGGGAGGCGCTTTCTTT. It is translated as CSVVLQGGAFF.

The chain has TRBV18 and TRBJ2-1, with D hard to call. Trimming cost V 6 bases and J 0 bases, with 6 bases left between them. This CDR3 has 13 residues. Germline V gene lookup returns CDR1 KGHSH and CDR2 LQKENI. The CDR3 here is CASSNLSYNEQFF. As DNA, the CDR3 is TGTGCCAGCTCTAACCTCTCCTACAATGAGCAGTTCTTC. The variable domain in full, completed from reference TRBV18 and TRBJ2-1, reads NAGVMQNPRHLVRRRGQEARLRCSPMKGHSHVYWYRQLPEEGLKFMVYLQKENIIDESGMPKERFSAEFPKEGPSILRIQQVVRGDSAAYFCASSNLSYNEQFFGPGTRLTVL.

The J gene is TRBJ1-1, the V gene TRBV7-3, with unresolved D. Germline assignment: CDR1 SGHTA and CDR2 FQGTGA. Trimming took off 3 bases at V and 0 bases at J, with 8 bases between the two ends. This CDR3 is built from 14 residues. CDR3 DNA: TGTGCCAGCAGCTTGTCCGGGCTGAACACTGAAGCTTTCTTT. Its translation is CASSLSGLNTEAFF.

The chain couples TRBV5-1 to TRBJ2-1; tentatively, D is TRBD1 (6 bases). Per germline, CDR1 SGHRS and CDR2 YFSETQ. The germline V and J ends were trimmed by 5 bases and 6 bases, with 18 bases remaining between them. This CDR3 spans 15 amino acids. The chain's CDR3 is CASRIDRTGSNEQFF. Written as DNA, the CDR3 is TGCGCCAGCAGGATTGACAGGACGGGATCCAATGAGCAGTTCTTC.

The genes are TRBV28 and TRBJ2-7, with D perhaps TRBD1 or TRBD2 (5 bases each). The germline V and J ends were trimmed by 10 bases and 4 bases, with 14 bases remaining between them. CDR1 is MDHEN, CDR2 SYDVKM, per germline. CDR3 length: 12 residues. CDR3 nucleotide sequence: TGTGCCACCTGGGACCGGGCATACGAGCAGTACTTC. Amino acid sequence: CATWDRAYEQYF. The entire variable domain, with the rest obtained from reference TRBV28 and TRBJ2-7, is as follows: DVKVTQSSRYLVKRTGEKVFLECVQDMDHENMFWYRQDPGLGLRLIYFSYDVKMKEKGDIPEGYSVSREKKERFSLILESASTNQTSMYLCATWDRAYEQYFGPGTRLTVT.

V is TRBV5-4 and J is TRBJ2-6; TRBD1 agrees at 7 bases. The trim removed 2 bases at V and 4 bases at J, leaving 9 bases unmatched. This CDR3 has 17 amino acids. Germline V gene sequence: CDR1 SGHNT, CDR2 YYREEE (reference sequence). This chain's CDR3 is CASSLGYRGSGANVLTF. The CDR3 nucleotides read TGTGCCAGCAGCTTAGGGTACAGGGGATCCGGGGCCAACGTCCTGACTTTC.

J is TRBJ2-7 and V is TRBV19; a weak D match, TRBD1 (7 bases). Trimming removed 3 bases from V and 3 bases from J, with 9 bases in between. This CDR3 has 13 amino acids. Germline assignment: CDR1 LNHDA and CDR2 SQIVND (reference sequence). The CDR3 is CASSMRDSYEQYF. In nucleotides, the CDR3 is TGTGCCAGTAGTATGCGGGACAGCTACGAGCAGTACTTC.

The CDR3 bases are TGTGCCAGCAAGGCAGGGATGTTTCAGCCCCAGCATTTT. It specifies CASKAGMFQPQHF. The V call is TRBV2, the J call TRBJ1-5; TRBD1 is a possible D gene (5 bases). Germline values: CDR1 SNHLY, CDR2 FYNNEI. The germline V and J ends were trimmed by 7 bases and 6 bases, with 13 bases remaining between them. The CDR3 spans 13 residues.

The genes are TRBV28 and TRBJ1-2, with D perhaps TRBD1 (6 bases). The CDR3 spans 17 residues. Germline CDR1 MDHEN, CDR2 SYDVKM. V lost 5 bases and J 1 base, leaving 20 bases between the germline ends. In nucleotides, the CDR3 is TGTGCCAGCAGTGAAGGGGGTTTCGCAATGTTTAACTATGGCTACACCTTC. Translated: CASSEGGFAMFNYGYTF.

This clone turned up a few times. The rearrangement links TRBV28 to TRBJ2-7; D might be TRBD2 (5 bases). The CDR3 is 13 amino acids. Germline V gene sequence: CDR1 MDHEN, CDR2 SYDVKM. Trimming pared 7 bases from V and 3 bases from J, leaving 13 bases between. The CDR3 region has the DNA TGTGCCAGCAAACGAGGGAGAAGCTACGAGCAGTACTTC. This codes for CASKRGRSYEQYF. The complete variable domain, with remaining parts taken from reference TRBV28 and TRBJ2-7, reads DVKVTQSSRYLVKRTGEKVFLECVQDMDHENMFWYRQDPGLGLRLIYFSYDVKMKEKGDIPEGYSVSREKKERFSLILESASTNQTSMYLCASKRGRSYEQYFGPGTRLTVT.

The CDR3 DNA follows: TGTGCCAGCAGTAACCCGGGACTAATCTACAATGAGCAGTTCTTC. Translation: CASSNPGLIYNEQFF. The rearrangement joins TRBV6-1 to TRBJ2-1, with 7 bases matching TRBD2. Germline V lookup: CDR1 MNHNS, CDR2 SASEGT. The CDR3 is 15 amino acids. The trim removed 5 bases at V and 3 bases at J, leaving 7 bases unmatched.

As DNA, the CDR3 is TGTGCCAGCTTTGGTACGAACACCGGGGAGCTGTTTTTT. It translates to CASFGTNTGELFF. This chain connects TRBV28 to TRBJ2-2; D not resolved. With 8 bases removed from V and 0 bases from J, the gap between germline ends came to 7 bases. CDR1 is MDHEN, CDR2 SYDVKM, per germline. The CDR3 sequence is 13 residues long.

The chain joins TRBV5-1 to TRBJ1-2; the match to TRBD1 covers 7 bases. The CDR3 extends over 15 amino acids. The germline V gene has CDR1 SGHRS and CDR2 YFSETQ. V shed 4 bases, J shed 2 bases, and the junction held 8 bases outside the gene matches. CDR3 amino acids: CASSPAQGSNYGYTF. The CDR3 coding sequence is TGCGCCAGCAGCCCTGCACAGGGGTCAAACTATGGCTACACCTTC.

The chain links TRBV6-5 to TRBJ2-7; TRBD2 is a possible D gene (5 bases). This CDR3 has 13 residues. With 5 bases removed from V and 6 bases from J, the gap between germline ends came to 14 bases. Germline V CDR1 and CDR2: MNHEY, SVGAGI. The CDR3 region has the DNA TGTGCCAGCAGTCCGACCAGCGCGGGCGAGCAGTACTTC. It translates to CASSPTSAGEQYF.

The CDR3 reads CASSLGGGLNEKLFF. CDR3 nucleotides: TGTGCCAGCAGCCTCGGGGGGGGGCTAAATGAAAAACTGTTTTTT. This chain joins TRBV6-5 and TRBJ1-4, with a possible D match to TRBD1 (6 bases). The length of the CDR3 is 15 residues. Trimming removed 6 bases at V and 5 bases at J, with 16 bases between. CDR1 and CDR2 from the germline V gene are MNHEY and SVGAGI.

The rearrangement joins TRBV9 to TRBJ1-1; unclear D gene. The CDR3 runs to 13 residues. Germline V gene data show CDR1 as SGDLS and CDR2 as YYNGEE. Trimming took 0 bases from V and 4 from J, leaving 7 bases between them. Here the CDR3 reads CASSVVTFTEAFF. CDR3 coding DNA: TGTGCCAGCAGCGTAGTAACCTTCACTGAAGCTTTCTTT.

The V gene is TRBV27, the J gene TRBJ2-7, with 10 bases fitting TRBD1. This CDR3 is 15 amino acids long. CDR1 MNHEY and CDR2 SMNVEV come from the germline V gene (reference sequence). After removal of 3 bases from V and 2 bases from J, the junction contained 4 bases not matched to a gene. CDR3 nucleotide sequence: TGTGCCAGCAGTTTGGGGACAGGGGCAACCTACGAGCAGTACTTC. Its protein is CASSLGTGATYEQYF.

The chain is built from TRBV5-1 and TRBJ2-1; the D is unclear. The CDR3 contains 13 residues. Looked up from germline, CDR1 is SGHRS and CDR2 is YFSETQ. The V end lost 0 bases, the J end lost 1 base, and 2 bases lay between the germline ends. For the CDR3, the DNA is TGCGCCAGCAGCTTGGATTCCTACAATGAGCAGTTCTTC. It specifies CASSLDSYNEQFF. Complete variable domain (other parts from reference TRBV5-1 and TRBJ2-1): KAGVTQTPRYLIKTRGQQVTLSCSPISGHRSVSWYQQTPGQGLQFLFEYFSETQRNKGNFPGRFSGRQFSNSRSEMNVSTLELGDSALYLCASSLDSYNEQFFGPGTRLTVL.

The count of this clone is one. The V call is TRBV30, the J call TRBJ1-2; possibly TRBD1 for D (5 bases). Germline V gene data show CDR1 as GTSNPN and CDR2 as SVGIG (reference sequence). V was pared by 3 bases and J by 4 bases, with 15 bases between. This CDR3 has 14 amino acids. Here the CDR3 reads CAWSTTFGTYGYTF. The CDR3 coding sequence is TGTGCCTGGAGCACCACCTTTGGGACCTATGGCTACACCTTC.

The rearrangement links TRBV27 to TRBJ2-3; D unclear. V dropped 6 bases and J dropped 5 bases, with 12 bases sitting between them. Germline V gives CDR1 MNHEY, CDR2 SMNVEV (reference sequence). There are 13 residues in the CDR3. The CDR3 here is CASSSTSEDTQYF. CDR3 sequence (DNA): TGTGCCAGCAGCTCGACCTCGGAAGATACGCAGTATTTT.

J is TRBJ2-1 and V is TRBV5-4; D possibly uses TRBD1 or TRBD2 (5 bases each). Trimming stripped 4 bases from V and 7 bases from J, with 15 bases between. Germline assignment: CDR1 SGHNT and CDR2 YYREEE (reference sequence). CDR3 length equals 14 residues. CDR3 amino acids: CASSDAGTVNEQFF. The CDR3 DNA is TGTGCCAGCAGCGACGCAGGGACCGTAAATGAGCAGTTCTTC.

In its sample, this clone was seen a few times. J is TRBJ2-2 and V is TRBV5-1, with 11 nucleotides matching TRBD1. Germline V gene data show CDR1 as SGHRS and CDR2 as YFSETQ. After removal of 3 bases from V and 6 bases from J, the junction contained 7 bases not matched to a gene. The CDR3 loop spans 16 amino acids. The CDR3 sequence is CASSYLTGQGAGELFF. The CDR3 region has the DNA TGCGCCAGCAGCTACCTCACGGGACAGGGGGCCGGGGAGCTGTTTTTT.